This T cell receptor beta chain was profiled in a study of CD8 T cells in ankylosing spondylitis (dated by TCRdb to 2017 to 2019). In the study overall: To find TCR variants linked to disease, the study profiled T cell receptor beta repertoires in ankylosing spondylitis patients and healthy donors. Peripheral blood was sampled, and synovial fluid was additionally collected from ankylosing spondylitis patients. In total, the full study cohort was made up of 95 to 110 healthy donors and 25 ankylosing spondylitis patients.

Sequencing was carried out with an Illumina HiSeq 2500. TCR beta libraries were prepared by quantitative 5'-RACE with molecular barcodes. The paper's data handling went like this. Disease-linked TCR variants were identified with a new computational method built on a probabilistic model of VDJ rearrangement. TCRdb reran the public reads through fastp at Q25 and MiXCR, keeping productive beta chains. Identical CDR3 protein sequences are pooled into one entry, listed with their most common genes and DNA. TCRdb's processing, not the authors' own work, is the source of the V and J calls. Present in this sample are 450,000 or so distinct CDR3 sequences, around 26% of which were seen just once. 0.75% to 0.9% of the sample is in the top ten clones. With respect to this clonotype: Its antigen is unknown. Base qualities are not recorded, but no much larger clone differs from it by a single base.

On the study overall, not on this receptor specifically: The disease-linked clones showed a CD8+ phenotype and occurred at relatively low frequencies in peripheral blood. Some TCR beta motif variants had previously been reported in synovial fluid and blood of reactive arthritis patients, which suggested common disease-initiation mechanisms. Significant enrichment of the disease-linked clones was reported in matched synovial fluid samples from ankylosing spondylitis patients. Blood from ankylosing spondylitis patients appeared to be characterized by a TCR beta motif made up of under ten highly homologous amino acid variants.

This TCR was recovered from a male donor with ankylosing spondylitis. Sequencing was performed on blood, either unsorted or a sorted T cell fraction (not recorded which).

The CDR3 is CASSYQTSGSASTDTQYF. The bases read TGTGCCAGCAGCTATCAGACTAGCGGGAGCGCTAGCACAGATACGCAGTATTTT. Recombination linked TRBV11-2 to TRBJ2-3, with 12 bases matching TRBD2. V loses 4 bases at its end and J loses 0 bases; junction bases beyond the gene matches: 8. Per the germline V gene, SGHAT is the CDR1 and FQNNGV is the CDR2. The CDR3 runs 18 residues from the cysteine to the phenylalanine. The entry retains the CDR3 DNA only, 54 bases that are in frame from base 1.